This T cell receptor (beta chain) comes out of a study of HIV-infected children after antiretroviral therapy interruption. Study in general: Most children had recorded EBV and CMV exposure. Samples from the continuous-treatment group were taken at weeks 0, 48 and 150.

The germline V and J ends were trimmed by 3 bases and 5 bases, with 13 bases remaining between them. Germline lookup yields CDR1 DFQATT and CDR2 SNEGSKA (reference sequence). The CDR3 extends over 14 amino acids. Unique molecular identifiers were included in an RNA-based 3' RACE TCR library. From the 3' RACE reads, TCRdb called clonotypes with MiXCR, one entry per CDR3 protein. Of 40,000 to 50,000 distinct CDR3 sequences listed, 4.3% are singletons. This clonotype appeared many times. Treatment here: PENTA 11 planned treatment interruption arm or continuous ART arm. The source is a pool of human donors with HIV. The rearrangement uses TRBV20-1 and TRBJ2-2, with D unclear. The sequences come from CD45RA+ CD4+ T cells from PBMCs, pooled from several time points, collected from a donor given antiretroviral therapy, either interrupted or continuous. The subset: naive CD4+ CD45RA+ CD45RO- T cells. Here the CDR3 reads CSASVGPLTGELFF. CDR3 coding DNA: TGCAGTGCTAGTGTCGGACCTCTAACCGGGGAGCTGTTTTTT.